One T cell receptor (beta chain) is described in this entry. What it binds is unknown. The entry originates in a study of cytomegalovirus exposure and HLA in healthy donors. General study points: Researchers counted around 170 TCR beta chains as cytomegalovirus-associated. Among the CMV-associated chains, a few were confirmed in vitro as specific for CMV antigens. Whilst most TCR sequences proved rare, a subset of public TCRs occurred across many donors.

It was the approximately 120-subject validation cohort, separate from the approximately 700-subject first cohort, to which the donors belonged. CDR1 is SGDLS, CDR2 YYNGEE, per germline. The CDR3 runs 17 residues. The junction had 5 bases not matched to a gene; V was cut back by 1 base and J by 0 bases. Profiled with immunoSEQ multiplex PCR; TCRdb holds only in-frame clones, not every one. The repertoire consists of 220,000 or so clones, with roughly 84% occurring once and the leading ten covering approximately 2%. J is TRBJ2-1 and V is TRBV9, with TRBD2 matching over 9 bases. The clonotype originates from a woman younger than 30 in good health and CMV-seropositive. The specimen sequenced was PBMCs. The CDR3 sequence: CASSVLAGGSSYNEQFF. In DNA form, the CDR3 reads TGTGCCAGCAGCGTACTGGCGGGAGGGAGCTCCTACAATGAGCAGTTCTTC.